The 9 T cell receptor beta chains below all came from one sample that was sequenced in a study of T cell changes during pregnancy in multiple sclerosis. Using immunoSEQ multiplex PCR, the repertoire was profiled, and TCRdb retains in-frame clones only, with some absent. The sample shows about 41,000 clones, approximately 90% of them seen only once. Sequenced material: CD8+ T cells from peripheral blood mononuclear cells, taken in the third trimester of pregnancy. Source of these receptors: a female donor with multiple sclerosis, enrolled in a pregnancy study.

The chain recombines TRBV18 with TRBJ1-2; D remains ambiguous. Looked up from germline, CDR1 is KGHSH and CDR2 is LQKENI. The CDR3 sequence is 14 residues long. V was trimmed by 2 bases and J by 3 bases, leaving 10 bases between them. CDR3: CASSPGTAHYGYTF. CDR3 DNA sequence: TGTGCCAGCTCACCAGGAACAGCTCACTATGGCTACACCTTC.

This rearrangement joins TRBV6-5 to TRBJ2-7; D uncertain. Germline assignment: CDR1 MNHEY and CDR2 SVGAGI. This CDR3 comprises 13 residues. V was shortened by 8 bases and J by 1 base, with 12 bases between the two germline ends. CDR3 sequence (DNA): TGTGCCAGCTCCGAAGGAGTATCCTACGAGCAGTACTTC. Protein product: CASSEGVSYEQYF.

V is TRBV9 and J is TRBJ1-1; D uncertain. V dropped 4 bases and J dropped 1 base, with 5 bases sitting between them. CDR1 and CDR2 (germline): SGDLS, YYNGEE. The CDR3 is 12 residues long. The CDR3 protein is CASSSSNTEAFF. The DNA for the CDR3 is TGTGCCAGCAGCTCCTCGAACACTGAAGCTTTCTTT.

The rearrangement joins TRBV2 to TRBJ2-7; a weak D match, TRBD1 (5 bases). V was cut by 6 bases and J by 6 bases, with 9 bases left in between. Germline V gene lookup returns CDR1 SNHLY and CDR2 FYNNEI. This CDR3 contains 11 residues. DNA for the CDR3: TGTGCCAGCAGGCAGGGTGGCGAGCAGTACTTC. It yields the protein CASRQGGEQYF.

The V gene is TRBV7-2, the J gene TRBJ1-5; TRBD1 matches at 9 bases. V lost 1 base, J lost 6 bases, and 1 base stayed unmatched. CDR1 and CDR2 from the germline V gene are SGHTA and FQGNSA. This CDR3 is 14 amino acids long. This CDR3 reads CASSLDRGPQPQHF. Here the CDR3 DNA reads TGTGCCAGCAGCTTAGACAGGGGGCCTCAGCCCCAGCATTTT.

This clone was seen only once. This chain joins TRBV5-6 and TRBJ2-2, with TRBD2 matching over 7 bases. The germline V gene encodes CDR1 SGHDT and CDR2 YYEEEE. The junction had 7 bases not matched to a gene; V was cut back by 0 bases and J by 5 bases. This CDR3 region has 16 residues. The CDR3 loop is CASSLGGQGGTGELFF. DNA for the CDR3: TGTGCCAGCAGCTTGGGAGGGCAGGGAGGGACCGGGGAGCTGTTTTTT.

The rearrangement uses TRBV27 and TRBJ1-6; TRBD1 aligns across 8 bases. CDR1 is MNHEY, CDR2 SMNVEV, per germline (reference sequence). CDR3 length equals 17 residues. V lost 2 bases and J lost 10; bases outside the gene matches: 13. The CDR3 protein is CASSLVTPETGVSPLHF. The CDR3 nucleotides are TGTGCCAGCAGTTTAGTAACTCCAGAGACAGGGGTCTCACCCCTCCACTTT.

The chain is built from TRBV7-9 and TRBJ1-1, with D hard to call. CDR1 SEHNR and CDR2 FQNEAQ come from the germline V gene (reference sequence). V was pared by 8 bases and J by 3 bases, with 7 bases between. The CDR3 consists of 11 residues. The CDR3 DNA sequence: TGTGCCAGCGGCGGGGACACTGAAGCTTTCTTT. Translating gives CASGGDTEAFF.

The J gene is TRBJ1-2, the V gene TRBV7-2; 8 bases map to TRBD1. The CDR3 sequence is 15 residues long. J gave up 4 bases and V 1 base, and 5 bases lay outside the gene matches. Germline CDR1 is SGHTA and CDR2 is FQGNSA. Here the CDR3 DNA reads TGTGCCAGCAGCTTAGACAGGGGGACCTTCTATGGCTACACCTTC. As protein: CASSLDRGTFYGYTF.